The clone carrying this T cell receptor beta chain is a singleton in its sample. Repertoires were generated with immunoSEQ multiplex PCR, while TCRdb's copy carries only in-frame clones and drops some. The sample has more than 1.2 million clones, less than 99% seen once. The CDR3 is 14 residues long. Germline-derived CDR1 and CDR2 are MNHEY and SVGAGI. The V gene lost 5 bases and the J gene lost 5 bases, with 14 bases spanning the gap. These data belong to a study of shared clonotypes between healthy human individuals. What was sequenced was naive CD4+ T cells sorted from blood. Noted subset: CD45RA+ positively selected. The chain links TRBV6-5 to TRBJ2-3; D gene ambiguous. The sequence derives from a young man in good health. For the CDR3, the DNA is TGTGCCAGCAGTCGCCTTACGAAGGGAGATACGCAGTATTTT. It yields the protein CASSRLTKGDTQYF.